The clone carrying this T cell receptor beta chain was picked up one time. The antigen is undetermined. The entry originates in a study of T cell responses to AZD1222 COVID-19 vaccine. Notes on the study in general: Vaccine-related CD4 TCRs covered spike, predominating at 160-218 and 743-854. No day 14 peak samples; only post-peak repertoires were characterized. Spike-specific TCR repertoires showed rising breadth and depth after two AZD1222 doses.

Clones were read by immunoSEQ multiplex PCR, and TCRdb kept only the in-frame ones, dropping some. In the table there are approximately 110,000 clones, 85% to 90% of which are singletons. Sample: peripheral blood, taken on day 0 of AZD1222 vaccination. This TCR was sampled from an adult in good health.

Written as DNA, the CDR3 is TGTGCCAGCTCGGGGGGGAGCTCTGGGGCCAACGTCCTGACTTTC. Translation: CASSGGSSGANVLTF. The V call is TRBV18, the J call TRBJ2-6; TRBD2 aligns across 7 bases. Trimming cost V 6 bases and J 0 bases; bases outside gene matches: 2. Germline loops: CDR1 KGHSH, CDR2 LQKENI. The CDR3 extends over 15 amino acids.